Listed below are T cell receptor beta chains from one sample, sequenced in a study of blood T cell repertoires in COVID-19. Clones were sequenced by immunoSEQ multiplex PCR, and TCRdb holds only the in-frame ones, with some missing. The top ten hold 11% of the sample, which has about 98,000 clones, approximately 82% seen once. The sequenced material came from peripheral blood. The receptor set was obtained from a man between 65 and 80 years old with active or convalescent COVID-19. Each CDR3 is given with its conserved first and last residue.

TRBJ1-5 | TRBV5-6 | CASSLAGRLVQPQHF
TRBJ2-5 | TRBV4-3 | CASSQDFEQETQYF
TRBJ2-1 | TRBV10-2 | CASSHSYEEQFF
TRBJ1-3 | TRBV30 | CAWSPGSGNTIYF
TRBJ1-4 | TRBV7-9 | CASEGVEEKLFF
TRBJ2-2 | TRBV20-1 | CSASNRVGELFF
TRBJ2-7 | TRBV19 | CASSMTGTGYEQYF
TRBJ1-6 | TRBV3-1/TRBV3-2 | CASSPGQVNSPLHF
TRBJ1-6 | TRBV18 | CASSAGTGNNSPLHF
TRBJ2-2 | TRBV12-3/TRBV12-4 | CASSLGGGELFF
TRBJ2-3 | TRBV28 | CASSSAPTSGGGDTQYF
TRBJ2-3 | TRBV5-1 | CASSIGGTSTDTQYF
TRBJ2-1 | TRBV12-5 | CASVGSSYNEQFF
TRBJ1-2 | TRBV4-1 | CASSQDPLGGYGYTF
TRBJ1-6 | TRBV12-3/TRBV12-4 | CASSLDRYSPLHF
TRBJ2-2 | TRBV12-5 | CASGLPPGTGPGELFF
TRBJ2-7 | TRBV29-1 | CSVRTSGDLSYEQYF
TRBJ2-7 | TRBV6-5 | CASGFPGQVYEQYF
TRBJ1-1 | TRBV11-3 | CASSLEGGMAFF
TRBJ1-2 | TRBV6-2/TRBV6-3 | CASSPRDIGYTF
TRBJ2-3 | TRBV18 | CASSSIGGSTDTQYF
TRBJ2-3 | TRBV6-5 | CASKSTGAQYF
TRBJ1-5 | TRBV5-1 | CASRAEAGINQPQHF
TRBJ1-2 | TRBV19 | CATLPRAGGTDGYGYTF
TRBJ2-5 | TRBV29-1 | CSSRVYEAAGGQETQYF
TRBJ1-2 | TRBV30 | CAWTLYGADYGYTF
TRBJ2-1 | TRBV19 | CASSPRSYNEQFF
TRBJ2-3 | TRBV5-8 | CASSSRDRGNTDTQYF
TRBJ1-1 | TRBV5-4 | CASSPRGGNTEAFF
TRBJ2-7 | TRBV15 | CATSRDLRSYEQYF
TRBJ2-1 | TRBV12-5 | CASAVYNEQFF
TRBJ2-3 | TRBV19 | CASSKRQGTSGAGGTDTQYF
TRBJ2-1 | TRBV28 | CASSLLLTSGVYNEQFF
TRBJ2-1 | TRBV5-1 | CASWSGQVPNEQFF
TRBJ2-1 | TRBV11-3 | CASSLPGTKNEQFF
TRBJ1-2 | TRBV10-1 | CASSESVQAYGYTF
TRBJ2-1 | TRBV18 | CASSSGTSLNNEQFF